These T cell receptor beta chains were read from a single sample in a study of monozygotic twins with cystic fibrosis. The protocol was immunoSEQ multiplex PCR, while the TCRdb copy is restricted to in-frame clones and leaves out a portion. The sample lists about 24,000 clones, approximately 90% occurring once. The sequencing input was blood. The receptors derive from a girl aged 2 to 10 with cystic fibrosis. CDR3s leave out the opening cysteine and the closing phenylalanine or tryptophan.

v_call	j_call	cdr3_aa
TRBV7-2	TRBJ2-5	ASSLDRLSQY
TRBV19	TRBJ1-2	ASSPSTAADGYT
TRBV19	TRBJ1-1	ASSRQGTEAF
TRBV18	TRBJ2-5	ASSPRWIEETQY
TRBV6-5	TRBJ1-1	ASRQGPDTEAF
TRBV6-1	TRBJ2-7	ASSESRGGKTYEQY
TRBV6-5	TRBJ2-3	ASSSFAGPTDTQY
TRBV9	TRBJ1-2	ASSGGFGYT
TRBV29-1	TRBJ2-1	SVLVGEQF
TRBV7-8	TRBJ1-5	ASSSHGQHSNQPQH
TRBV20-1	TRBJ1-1	SARTGFEAF
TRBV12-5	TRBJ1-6	ASGLGPTGGSPLH
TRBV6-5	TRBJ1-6	ASRQSSYNSPLH
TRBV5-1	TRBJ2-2	ASSFSLNTGELF
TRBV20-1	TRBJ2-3	SALRTDTQY